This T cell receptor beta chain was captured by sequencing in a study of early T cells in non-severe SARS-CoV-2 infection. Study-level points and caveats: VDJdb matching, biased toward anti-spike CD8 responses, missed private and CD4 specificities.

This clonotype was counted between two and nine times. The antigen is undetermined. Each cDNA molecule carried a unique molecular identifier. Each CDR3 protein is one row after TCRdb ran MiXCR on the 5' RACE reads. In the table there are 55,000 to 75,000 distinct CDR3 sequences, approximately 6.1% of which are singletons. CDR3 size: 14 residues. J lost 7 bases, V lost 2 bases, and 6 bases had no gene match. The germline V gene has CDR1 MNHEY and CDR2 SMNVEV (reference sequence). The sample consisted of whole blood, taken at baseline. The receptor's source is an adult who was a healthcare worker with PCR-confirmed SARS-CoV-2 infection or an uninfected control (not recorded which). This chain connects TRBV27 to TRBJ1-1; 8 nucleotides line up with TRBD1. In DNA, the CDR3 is TGTGCCAGCAGTTTAGGGCAGGGGGCGAATGAAGCTTTCTTT. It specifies CASSLGQGANEAFF.